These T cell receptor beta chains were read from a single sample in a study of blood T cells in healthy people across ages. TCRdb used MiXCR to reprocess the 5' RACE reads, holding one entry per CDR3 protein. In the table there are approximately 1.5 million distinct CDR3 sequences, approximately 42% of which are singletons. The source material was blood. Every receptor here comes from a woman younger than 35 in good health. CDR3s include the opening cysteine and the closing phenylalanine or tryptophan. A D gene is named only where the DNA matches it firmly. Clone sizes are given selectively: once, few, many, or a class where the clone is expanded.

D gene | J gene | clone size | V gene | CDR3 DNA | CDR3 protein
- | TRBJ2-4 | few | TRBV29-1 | TGCAGCGTTGGGCCCGGGGGCGAAAACATTCAGTACTTC | CSVGPGGENIQYF
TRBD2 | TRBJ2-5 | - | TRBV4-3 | TGCGCCAGCAGCCAATTCTCGGGGACTAGAGAAGAGACCCAGTACTTC | CASSQFSGTREETQYF
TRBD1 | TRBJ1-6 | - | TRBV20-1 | TGCAGTGCAAACCGGGACAGAGGGAATTCACCCCTCCACTTT | CSANRDRGNSPLHF
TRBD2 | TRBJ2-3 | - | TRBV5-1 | TGCGCCAGCAGATTAGCGGGGTACACAGATACGCAGTATTTT | CASRLAGYTDTQYF
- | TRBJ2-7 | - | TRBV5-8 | TGTGCCAGCAGCTTGTTTGCAGGTCAGAACTACGAGCAGTACTTC | CASSLFAGQNYEQYF
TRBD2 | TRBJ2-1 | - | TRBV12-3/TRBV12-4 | TGTGCCACCCGTGGGAGGGAGGACAATGAGCAGTTCTTC | CATRGREDNEQFF
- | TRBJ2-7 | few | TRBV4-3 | TGCGCCAGCAGCCAAGATTGGGGGCAGGGCCGCTACGAGCAGTACTTC | CASSQDWGQGRYEQYF
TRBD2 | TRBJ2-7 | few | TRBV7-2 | TGTGCCAGCAGCCAAGGACTAGCGGGAGTCTCCTACGAGCAGTACTTC | CASSQGLAGVSYEQYF
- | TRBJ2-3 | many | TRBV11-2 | TGTGCCAGCAGCACCGGGACCTCGGGCACAGATACGCAGTATTTT | CASSTGTSGTDTQYF
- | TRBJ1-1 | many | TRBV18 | TGTGCCAGCTCACCACTTCAGGGCCTCGACACTGAAGCTTTCTTT | CASSPLQGLDTEAFF
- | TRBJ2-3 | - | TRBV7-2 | TGTGCCAGCAGCTCCTTCAACTACTTCACAGATACGCAGTATTTT | CASSSFNYFTDTQYF
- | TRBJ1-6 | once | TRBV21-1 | TGTGCCAGCAAGGGGGGGAAATCTAATTCACCCCTCCACTTT | CASKGGKSNSPLHF